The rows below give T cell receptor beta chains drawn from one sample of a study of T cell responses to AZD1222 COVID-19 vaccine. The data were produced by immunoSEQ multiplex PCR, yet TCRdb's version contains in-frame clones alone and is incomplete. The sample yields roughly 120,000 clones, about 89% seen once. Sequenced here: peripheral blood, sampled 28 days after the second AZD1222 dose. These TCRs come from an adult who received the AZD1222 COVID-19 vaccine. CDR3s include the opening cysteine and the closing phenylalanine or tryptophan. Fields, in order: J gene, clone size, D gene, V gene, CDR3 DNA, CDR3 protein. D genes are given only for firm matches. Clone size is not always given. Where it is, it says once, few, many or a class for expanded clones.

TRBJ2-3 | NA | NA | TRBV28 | TGTGCCAGCAGTTTCGGCAGGGTCGAGTATTTT | CASSFGRVEYF
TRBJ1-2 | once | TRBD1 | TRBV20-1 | TGCAGTGCGAGTAGGACAGGGGAGGCAAACTATGGCTACACCTTC | CSASRTGEANYGYTF
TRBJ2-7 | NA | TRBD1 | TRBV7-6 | TGTGCCAGCAGCTTAGGGGCACAGGGGGCTGCCGTTAACGAGCAGTACTTC | CASSLGAQGAAVNEQYF
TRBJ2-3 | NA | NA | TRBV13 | TGTGCCAGCAGCTTGGACTACCGCACAGATACGCAGTATTTT | CASSLDYRTDTQYF
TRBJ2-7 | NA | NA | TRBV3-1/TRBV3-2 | TGTGCCAGCAGCCAAGGTTTAGCGGTCACCTACGAGCAGTACTTC | CASSQGLAVTYEQYF
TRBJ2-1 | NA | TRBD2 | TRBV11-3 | TGTGCCAGCAGCTCTCGGACTAGCGGGAGGGGTAGGAATGAGCAGTTCTTC | CASSSRTSGRGRNEQFF
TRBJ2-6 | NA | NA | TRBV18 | TGTGCCAGCTCTTACCAGCGACAAACGTCTGGGGCCAACGTCCTGACTTTC | CASSYQRQTSGANVLTF
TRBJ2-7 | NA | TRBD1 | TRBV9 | TGTGCCAGCAGCGTCGGGACAGCCTACGAGCAGTACTTC | CASSVGTAYEQYF
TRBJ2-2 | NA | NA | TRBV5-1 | TGCGCCAGCTCTCCTAACACCGGGGAGCTGTTTTTT | CASSPNTGELFF
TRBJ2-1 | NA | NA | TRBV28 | TGTGCCAGCAGTTTGAGCGGATCCTACAATGAGCAGTTCTTC | CASSLSGSYNEQFF
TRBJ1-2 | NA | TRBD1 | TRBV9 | TGTGCCAGCAGCCCTTCGACAGGGAAATATGGCTACACCTTC | CASSPSTGKYGYTF
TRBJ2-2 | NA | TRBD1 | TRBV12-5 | TGTGCTAGTGGTTTCCCCTCGGGGACAGGGGTTTATGTGGGGGAGCTGTTTTTT | CASGFPSGTGVYVGELFF
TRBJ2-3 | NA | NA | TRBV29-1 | TGCAGCGCCGCGGGCTACACAGATACGCAGTATTTT | CSAAGYTDTQYF
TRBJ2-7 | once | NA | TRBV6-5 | TGTGCCAGCAGTTACCAGGGACTCCCAACAGCCGAGCAGTACTTC | CASSYQGLPTAEQYF
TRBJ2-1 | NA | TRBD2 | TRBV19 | TGTGCCAGTAGTCAGCGGGATTTTGACAATGAGCAGTTCTTC | CASSQRDFDNEQFF